The rows below give T cell receptor beta chains drawn from one sample of a study of CD8+CD57+ T cells in acquired aplastic anemia. TCRdb processed the reads anew with MiXCR; each CDR3 protein has one entry. The repertoire holds hundreds of thousands of distinct CDR3 sequences, with more than 25% as singletons. The material sequenced was sorted CD4+, CD8+, or CD8+CD57+ T cells (not recorded which) from PBMCs. The receptors were sampled from a human donor with aplastic anemia. CDR3s include the opening cysteine and the closing phenylalanine or tryptophan. Each record gives: D gene, clone size, V gene, J gene, CDR3 protein, CDR3 DNA. The D gene is left open where the match is weak. Clone sizes are given selectively: once, few, many, or a class where the clone is expanded.

d_call: .
clone_size: .
v_call: TRBV25-1
j_call: TRBJ2-1
cdr3_aa: CASRVSEAYNEQFF
cdr3_nt: TGCGCCAGCAGGGTTAGCGAGGCCTACAATGAGCAGTTCTTC

d_call: TRBD1
clone_size: .
v_call: TRBV7-9
j_call: TRBJ1-3
cdr3_aa: CASSLGTGDGNTIYF
cdr3_nt: TGTGCCAGCAGCTTAGGGACAGGGGATGGAAACACCATATATTTT

d_call: .
clone_size: .
v_call: TRBV15
j_call: TRBJ1-1
cdr3_aa: CATSPRRAGDTEAFF
cdr3_nt: TGTGCCACCAGCCCCCGAAGGGCGGGGGACACTGAAGCTTTCTTT

d_call: .
clone_size: .
v_call: TRBV7-3
j_call: TRBJ2-2
cdr3_aa: CASSASRVGADTGELFF
cdr3_nt: TGTGCCAGCAGCGCTAGCCGTGTTGGAGCTGATACCGGGGAGCTGTTTTTT

d_call: TRBD2
clone_size: .
v_call: TRBV11-1
j_call: TRBJ2-7
cdr3_aa: CASSRPAGGSTYEQYF
cdr3_nt: TGTGCCAGCAGCCGCCCAGCGGGGGGCTCTACCTACGAGCAGTACTTC

d_call: TRBD2
clone_size: few
v_call: TRBV7-8
j_call: TRBJ2-7
cdr3_aa: CASSLSGLGSYEQYF
cdr3_nt: TGTGCCAGCAGCTTATCGGGACTAGGAAGCTACGAGCAGTACTTC

d_call: TRBD2
clone_size: many
v_call: TRBV7-8
j_call: TRBJ2-7
cdr3_aa: CASRGLAELYEQYF
cdr3_nt: TGTGCCAGCAGGGGACTAGCGGAACTTTACGAGCAGTACTTC

d_call: .
clone_size: few
v_call: TRBV5-5
j_call: TRBJ1-1
cdr3_aa: CASSWWDLNTEAFF
cdr3_nt: TGTGCCAGCAGCTGGTGGGACCTGAACACTGAAGCTTTCTTT

d_call: .
clone_size: few
v_call: TRBV4-1
j_call: TRBJ2-6
cdr3_aa: CASSPQLGPGIGSGANVLTF
cdr3_nt: TGCGCCAGCAGCCCCCAATTAGGTCCAGGGATTGGGTCTGGGGCCAACGTCCTGACTTTC

d_call: .
clone_size: .
v_call: TRBV29-1
j_call: TRBJ1-2
cdr3_aa: CSVDGGIGYTF
cdr3_nt: TGCAGCGTTGATGGGGGCATTGGCTACACCTTC

d_call: .
clone_size: .
v_call: TRBV19
j_call: TRBJ2-7
cdr3_aa: CASTRTDDYEQYF
cdr3_nt: TGTGCCAGTACCCGGACAGACGACTACGAGCAGTACTTC

d_call: .
clone_size: .
v_call: TRBV11-2
j_call: TRBJ2-7
cdr3_aa: CASSGRDAASEEQYF
cdr3_nt: TGTGCCAGCAGCGGCCGGGACGCCGCCTCGGAGGAGCAGTACTTC

d_call: .
clone_size: .
v_call: TRBV10-2
j_call: TRBJ1-2
cdr3_aa: CASTGLILSGGYTF
cdr3_nt: TGCGCCAGCACGGGACTTATCCTATCGGGCGGCTACACCTTC

d_call: TRBD2
clone_size: few
v_call: TRBV7-2
j_call: TRBJ2-2
cdr3_aa: CASSLRRAGGLSTGELFF
cdr3_nt: TGTGCCAGCAGCTTAAGAAGAGCGGGGGGGCTAAGCACCGGGGAGCTGTTTTTT

d_call: .
clone_size: .
v_call: TRBV10-3
j_call: TRBJ1-1
cdr3_aa: CAGSSRGQVATEAFF
cdr3_nt: TGTGCCGGCAGTTCCCGGGGGCAGGTGGCCACTGAAGCCTTCTTT

d_call: .
clone_size: .
v_call: TRBV7-3
j_call: TRBJ2-7
cdr3_aa: CASSLNRGRAESSYEQYF
cdr3_nt: TGTGCCAGCAGCCTAAATAGGGGAAGGGCGGAAAGCTCCTACGAGCAGTACTTC

d_call: .
clone_size: .
v_call: TRBV5-5
j_call: TRBJ1-1
cdr3_aa: CASSLAWQNTEAFF
cdr3_nt: TGTGCCAGCAGCTTGGCCTGGCAGAACACTGAAGCTTTCTTT

d_call: .
clone_size: few
v_call: TRBV20-1
j_call: TRBJ1-5
cdr3_aa: CSAGVGYSNQPQHF
cdr3_nt: TGCAGTGCTGGAGTTGGTTATAGCAATCAGCCCCAGCATTTT

d_call: TRBD1
clone_size: once
v_call: TRBV30
j_call: TRBJ2-2
cdr3_aa: CAWSVWQGDTGELFF
cdr3_nt: TGTGCCTGGAGTGTATGGCAGGGGGACACCGGGGAGCTGTTTTTT

d_call: .
clone_size: few
v_call: TRBV6-5
j_call: TRBJ1-2
cdr3_aa: CASSYRRRPDYGYTF
cdr3_nt: TGTGCCAGCAGTTACCGCCGGCGGCCCGACTATGGCTACACCTTC

d_call: TRBD2
clone_size: many
v_call: TRBV29-1
j_call: TRBJ2-7
cdr3_aa: CSAGGQGAYEQYF
cdr3_nt: TGCAGTGCGGGGGGGCAGGGCGCCTACGAGCAGTACTTC

d_call: .
clone_size: .
v_call: TRBV6-1
j_call: TRBJ2-6
cdr3_aa: CAGSAQSGANVLTF
cdr3_nt: TGTGCCGGCAGTGCACAGTCTGGGGCCAACGTCCTGACTTTC

d_call: TRBD1
clone_size: .
v_call: TRBV6-5
j_call: TRBJ1-2
cdr3_aa: CASSSGQGRNRNYGYTF
cdr3_nt: TGTGCCAGCAGTTCAGGACAGGGGCGCAATCGGAACTATGGCTACACCTTC

d_call: .
clone_size: many
v_call: TRBV7-2
j_call: TRBJ2-1
cdr3_aa: CASSPTRFGEQFF
cdr3_nt: TGTGCCAGCAGCCCGACGCGCTTCGGTGAGCAGTTCTTC

d_call: .
clone_size: .
v_call: TRBV6-2/TRBV6-3
j_call: TRBJ1-6
cdr3_aa: CASSYFGSSYNSPLHF
cdr3_nt: TGTGCCAGCAGTTACTTCGGGAGCTCCTATAATTCACCCCTCCACTTT

d_call: .
clone_size: few
v_call: TRBV7-8
j_call: TRBJ1-2
cdr3_aa: CASSLALYGHSYGYTF
cdr3_nt: TGTGCCAGCAGCTTAGCGCTTTACGGTCATTCCTATGGCTACACCTTC

d_call: .
clone_size: few
v_call: TRBV18
j_call: TRBJ1-2
cdr3_aa: CASSPPAGPVYSGYTF
cdr3_nt: TGTGCCAGCTCACCACCGGCCGGGCCCGTATACAGTGGCTACACCTTC

d_call: .
clone_size: few
v_call: TRBV5-1
j_call: TRBJ2-7
cdr3_aa: CASRKGGEGEQYF
cdr3_nt: TGCGCCAGCAGGAAAGGGGGGGAAGGCGAGCAGTACTTC

d_call: .
clone_size: many
v_call: TRBV9
j_call: TRBJ2-5
cdr3_aa: CASSLPSEGLQETQYF
cdr3_nt: TGTGCCAGCAGCCTACCCAGCGAGGGCCTACAAGAGACCCAGTACTTC

d_call: TRBD2
clone_size: .
v_call: TRBV20-1
j_call: TRBJ2-3
cdr3_aa: CSARKGGGADTQYF
cdr3_nt: TGCAGTGCTAGAAAAGGCGGGGGGGCAGATACGCAGTATTTT

d_call: TRBD1
clone_size: .
v_call: TRBV7-9
j_call: TRBJ1-6
cdr3_aa: CASSSPGQINSPLHF
cdr3_nt: TGTGCCAGCAGCTCCCCGGGACAGATAAATTCACCCCTCCACTTT

d_call: .
clone_size: many
v_call: TRBV24-1
j_call: TRBJ2-1
cdr3_aa: CATSDLTDEQFF
cdr3_nt: TGTGCCACCAGTGATTTGACGGATGAGCAGTTCTTC

d_call: .
clone_size: .
v_call: TRBV5-1
j_call: TRBJ2-2
cdr3_aa: CASSSTGTPNTGELFF
cdr3_nt: TGCGCCAGCAGCTCCACCGGGACTCCGAACACCGGGGAGCTGTTTTTT

d_call: TRBD1
clone_size: .
v_call: TRBV25-1
j_call: TRBJ2-5
cdr3_aa: CASSAAGDRGRQETQYF
cdr3_nt: TGTGCCAGCAGTGCAGCCGGGGACAGGGGGCGCCAAGAGACCCAGTACTTC

d_call: .
clone_size: .
v_call: TRBV7-2
j_call: TRBJ1-4
cdr3_aa: CASSIQQGTNEKLFF
cdr3_nt: TGTGCCAGCAGCATCCAACAGGGAACTAATGAAAAACTGTTTTTT

d_call: .
clone_size: .
v_call: TRBV25-1
j_call: TRBJ1-1
cdr3_aa: CASSQDVVTEAFF
cdr3_nt: TGTGCCAGCAGCCAAGATGTGGTGACTGAAGCTTTCTTT

d_call: .
clone_size: many
v_call: TRBV7-3
j_call: TRBJ1-6
cdr3_aa: CASSPALRGDNSPLHF
cdr3_nt: TGTGCCAGCAGCCCCGCTTTGCGGGGGGATAATTCACCCCTCCACTTT

d_call: .
clone_size: few
v_call: TRBV7-9
j_call: TRBJ2-1
cdr3_aa: CASSLATPGVDEQFF
cdr3_nt: TGTGCCAGCAGCTTAGCCACGCCGGGGGTAGATGAGCAGTTCTTC

d_call: .
clone_size: .
v_call: TRBV7-2
j_call: TRBJ1-5
cdr3_aa: CASSPPGGNQPQHF
cdr3_nt: TGTGCCAGCAGTCCGCCAGGGGGCAATCAGCCCCAGCATTTT

d_call: .
clone_size: many
v_call: TRBV10-3
j_call: TRBJ2-5
cdr3_aa: CAISESRAWETQYF
cdr3_nt: TGTGCCATCAGTGAGTCGAGGGCCTGGGAGACCCAGTACTTC

d_call: .
clone_size: .
v_call: TRBV7-2
j_call: TRBJ1-1
cdr3_aa: CASSLMVTNTEAFF
cdr3_nt: TGTGCCAGCAGCTTAATGGTAACGAACACTGAAGCTTTCTTT

d_call: .
clone_size: .
v_call: TRBV11-1
j_call: TRBJ2-1
cdr3_aa: CASSQVRGTYNEQFF
cdr3_nt: TGTGCCAGCAGCCAGGTAAGAGGGACCTACAATGAGCAGTTCTTC

d_call: TRBD1
clone_size: few
v_call: TRBV7-2
j_call: TRBJ1-4
cdr3_aa: CASSTGQGTNEKLFF
cdr3_nt: TGTGCCAGCAGCACAGGACAGGGGACTAATGAAAAACTGTTTTTT

d_call: .
clone_size: .
v_call: TRBV28
j_call: TRBJ2-7
cdr3_aa: CASSPNLGAEQYF
cdr3_nt: TGTGCCAGCAGTCCAAACCTAGGGGCCGAGCAGTACTTC

d_call: .
clone_size: .
v_call: TRBV6-2/TRBV6-3
j_call: TRBJ1-6
cdr3_aa: CASSYPPGGGQSSYNSPLHF
cdr3_nt: TGTGCCAGCAGTTACCCTCCAGGTGGGGGCCAGAGCTCCTATAATTCACCCCTCCACTTT

d_call: TRBD1
clone_size: many
v_call: TRBV7-8
j_call: TRBJ1-2
cdr3_aa: CASSLGRAGGFYGYTF
cdr3_nt: TGTGCCAGCAGCTTAGGGAGGGCAGGGGGTTTCTATGGCTACACCTTC

d_call: TRBD2
clone_size: .
v_call: TRBV5-1
j_call: TRBJ2-7
cdr3_aa: CASSGGTSPLLEQYF
cdr3_nt: TGCGCCAGCAGCGGCGGGACTAGCCCTCTCCTCGAGCAGTACTTC

d_call: .
clone_size: many
v_call: TRBV10-1
j_call: TRBJ2-1
cdr3_aa: CASSEQGNNEQFF
cdr3_nt: TGCGCCAGCAGTGAACAGGGTAACAATGAGCAGTTCTTC

d_call: .
clone_size: .
v_call: TRBV5-1
j_call: TRBJ2-7
cdr3_aa: CATEGLADYF
cdr3_nt: TGCGCCACCGAGGGACTGGCCGACTACTTC

d_call: .
clone_size: few
v_call: TRBV24-1
j_call: TRBJ2-2
cdr3_aa: CATSDSPPGTNTGELFF
cdr3_nt: TGTGCCACCAGTGATTCACCCCCGGGAACGAACACCGGGGAGCTGTTTTTT

d_call: TRBD1
clone_size: .
v_call: TRBV28
j_call: TRBJ1-2
cdr3_aa: CASSLMFGTDYGYTF
cdr3_nt: TGTGCCAGCAGTTTAATGTTTGGGACAGACTATGGCTACACCTTC

d_call: TRBD2
clone_size: many
v_call: TRBV7-2
j_call: TRBJ2-7
cdr3_aa: CASTSGGTYEQYF
cdr3_nt: TGTGCCAGCACCTCGGGGGGGACCTACGAGCAGTACTTC